This entry lists 14 T cell receptor beta chains sequenced from one sample in a study of T cells in localized non-small cell lung cancer. Repertoires were generated with immunoSEQ multiplex PCR, while TCRdb's copy carries only in-frame clones and drops some. The repertoire holds about 25,000 clones, with approximately 90% as singletons. The sample was peripheral blood, taken before any cancer treatment. The receptors were gathered from a woman aged 40-75 years with stage I lung adenocarcinoma.

J is TRBJ1-1 and V is TRBV28; 7 bases are a match to TRBD1. Trimming removed 3 bases from V and 2 bases from J; junction bases left unmatched: 6. Germline V lookup: CDR1 MDHEN, CDR2 SYDVKM. This CDR3 comprises 15 residues. CDR3 bases: TGTGCCAGCAGTTTGCCCGGGACAGTTAACACTGAAGCTTTCTTT. Its translation is CASSLPGTVNTEAFF.

To note about this clone: At one boundary the junction diverges from the germline segment, which might be a read error. The genes are TRBV7-8 and TRBJ2-6; possibly TRBD1 for D (6 bases). The germline CDR1 and CDR2 sequences are SGHVS and FQNEAQ. The CDR3 spans 12 residues. The DNA for the CDR3 is TGTGCCAGCAGTTCCCCGCCCGGAGGACAGTGGTTC. It codes for CASSSPPGGQWF.

V and J are TRBV28 and TRBJ1-2; 9 bases are shared with TRBD1. V dropped 3 bases and J dropped 0; count of bases not matched to a gene: 5. Germline V gene lookup returns CDR1 MDHEN and CDR2 SYDVKM. The CDR3 contains 16 residues. The chain's CDR3 is CASSLMTGGTNYGYTF. For the CDR3, the DNA is TGTGCCAGCAGTTTGATGACAGGGGGTACTAACTATGGCTACACCTTC.

Here the CDR3 reads CASSQEGAGSTDTQYF. As DNA, the CDR3 is TGTGCCAGCAGCCAAGAAGGGGCCGGGAGTACAGATACGCAGTATTTT. This chain connects TRBV4-2 to TRBJ2-3, with D maybe TRBD2 (6 bases). Germline CDR1 and CDR2: LGHNA and YNFKEQ. The CDR3 covers 16 residues. Trimming pared 0 bases from V and 3 bases from J, leaving 13 bases between.

The chain has TRBV5-6 and TRBJ1-2; D is unresolved. Deletions cut 3 bases from V and 5 bases from J, with 29 bases between. This CDR3 region has 19 residues. Germline CDR1 and CDR2: SGHDT and YYEEEE. This CDR3 reads CASSSYLGGVKRGAYGYTF. The CDR3 DNA reads TGTGCCAGCAGCTCTTATCTGGGCGGGGTTAAACGCGGCGCTTATGGCTACACCTTC.

V usage is TRBV15 and J usage is TRBJ2-7; D might be TRBD1 (6 bases). The CDR3 extends over 14 amino acids. CDR1 is LNHNV and CDR2 is YYDKDF in the germline V gene (reference sequence). The V gene lost 0 bases and the J gene lost 3 bases, with 9 bases spanning the gap. CDR3 coding DNA: TGTGCCACCAGCAGAGAACAGGGCCGCTACGAGCAGTACTTC. This sequence encodes CATSREQGRYEQYF.

The chain recombines TRBV6-5 with TRBJ2-7; D might be TRBD2 (5 bases). The CDR3 spans 12 residues. The germline V gene has CDR1 MNHEY and CDR2 SVGAGI. The V gene lost 5 bases and the J gene lost 6 bases, with 11 bases spanning the gap. The CDR3 DNA sequence: TGTGCCAGCAGTACGGGCCGGGGCGAGCAGTACTTC. Protein sequence: CASSTGRGEQYF.

A note on this clone: This sample includes further DNA sequences coding for the same CDR3. The chain employs TRBV6-5 and TRBJ2-2; D is ambiguous. Between the trimmed V and J ends, which lost 7 bases and 7 bases, there was a span of 19 bases. Germline V CDR1 and CDR2: MNHEY, SVGAGI. This CDR3 comprises 15 residues. CDR3 sequence: CASTPNTWPDGELFF. In DNA form, the CDR3 reads TGTGCCAGCACCCCTAACACATGGCCTGACGGGGAGCTGTTTTTT.

This sequence joins TRBV18 and TRBJ2-3, with D possibly TRBD2 on 6 matching bases. Per the germline V gene, CDR1 is KGHSH and CDR2 is LQKENI. V shed 5 bases and J shed 11 bases, with 14 bases lying between them. The CDR3 covers 12 residues. CDR3 sequence (DNA): TGTGCCAGCTCATCCGGCGGGAAAGTGCAGTATTTT. Amino acids: CASSSGGKVQYF.

The gene calls are TRBV5-1 and TRBJ2-3; TRBD2 aligns across 11 bases. The CDR3 length is 15 residues. The germline gives CDR1 SGHRS, CDR2 YFSETQ. V lost 1 base, J lost 6 bases, and 4 bases stayed unmatched. CDR3 in DNA: TGCGCCAGCAGCTTGACTAGCGGGAGAGGGGATACGCAGTATTTT. Protein sequence: CASSLTSGRGDTQYF.

The genes are TRBV4-1 and TRBJ2-1; 8 bases align to TRBD2. With 4 bases clipped from V and 4 bases from J, the junction kept 9 bases outside the gene matches. Germline V CDR1 and CDR2: MGHRA, YSYEKL. This CDR3 comprises 16 residues. DNA of the CDR3: TGCGCCAGCAGCCCTCGCCTAGCGGGCCTATACAATGAGCAGTTCTTC. It translates to CASSPRLAGLYNEQFF.

This sequence joins TRBV9 and TRBJ2-1; 7 positions match TRBD1. The CDR3 has 14 amino acids. Germline V gene data show CDR1 as SGDLS and CDR2 as YYNGEE. V gave up 3 bases and J gave up 8 bases; unmatched junction bases: 8. CDR3 sequence reads: CASSAIDRVDEQFF. Written as DNA, the CDR3 is TGTGCCAGCAGCGCCATCGACAGGGTTGATGAGCAGTTCTTC.

This sequence joins TRBV6-5 and TRBJ1-1, with TRBD1 matching over 8 bases. This CDR3 has 15 residues. Germline values: CDR1 MNHEY, CDR2 SVGAGI. V shed 2 bases, J shed 7 bases, and the junction held 9 bases outside the gene matches. CDR3 DNA: TGTGCCAGCAGTTACCCGACAGGGGCGAAAATTGAAGCTTTCTTT. Protein: CASSYPTGAKIEAFF.

V gene TRBV6-6 combines with J gene TRBJ1-2; D remains ambiguous. Deletions cut 0 bases from V and 3 bases from J, with 8 bases between. The CDR3 has 14 residues. CDR1 is MNHNY and CDR2 is SVGAGI in the germline V gene (reference sequence). CDR3 sequence reads: CASSYSKLDYGYTF. The CDR3 DNA follows: TGTGCCAGCAGTTACTCGAAACTGGACTATGGCTACACCTTC.